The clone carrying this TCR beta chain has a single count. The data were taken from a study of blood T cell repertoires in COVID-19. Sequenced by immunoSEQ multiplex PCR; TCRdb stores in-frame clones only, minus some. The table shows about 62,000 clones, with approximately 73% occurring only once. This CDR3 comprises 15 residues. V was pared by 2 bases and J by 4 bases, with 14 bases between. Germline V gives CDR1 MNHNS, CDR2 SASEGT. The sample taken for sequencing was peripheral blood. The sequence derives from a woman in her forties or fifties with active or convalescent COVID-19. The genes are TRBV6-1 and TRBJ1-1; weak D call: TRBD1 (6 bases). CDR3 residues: CASSEKLGAGTEAFF. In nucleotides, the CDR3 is TGTGCCAGCAGTGAAAAATTGGGGGCTGGCACTGAAGCTTTCTTT.